This T cell receptor beta chain was obtained from a study of T cell changes during pregnancy in multiple sclerosis (dated by TCRdb to between 2018 and 2021). For context, the study as a whole: The study examined how the T cell repertoire changed over the course of pregnancy in women with multiple sclerosis.

Trimming takes 3 bases from V and 0 bases from J, and the germline ends sit 18 bases apart. Sequences SGHKS (CDR1) and YYEKEE (CDR2) are obtained from the germline V gene (reference sequence). Reading from cysteine to phenylalanine, the CDR3 counts 17 amino acids. Only the CDR3 DNA is retained, 51 bases long and in frame from the first base. Details on this clone: Its antigen target is currently unknown. No much larger clonotype is one base removed from it; base qualities were not supplied.

Libraries were prepared through the immunoSEQ multiplex PCR assay. The source is immuneACCESS, and TCRdb retained only in-frame sequences with V and J called. Part of the clones is not carried over; for the studies checked, unresolved V genes explain less than half of this, and the remainder is unexplained. The sample profile shows around 35,000 clones; roughly nine tenths of them were found once. The ten biggest clones cover around 4.4% of the sample. This receptor was identified in a female donor with multiple sclerosis, enrolled in a pregnancy study. Sequencing was performed on CD8+ T cells from peripheral blood mononuclear cells, taken after pregnancy. The V gene is TRBV5-5 and the J gene is TRBJ1-1; matching of 6 bases hints at TRBD1 as the D gene. The CDR3 here reads CASSSVGQGQMNTEAFF. The DNA sequence is given as TGTGCCAGCAGCTCGGTAGGTCAAGGACAGATGAACACTGAAGCTTTCTTT.